The following is a T cell receptor beta chain sequence with its context. The table came from immunoSEQ multiplex PCR; TCRdb's copy has only in-frame clones and leaves some out. The sample lists approximately 590,000 clones, 95% to 96% occurring once. The data were obtained in a study of shared clonotypes between healthy human individuals. V dropped 0 bases and J dropped 2 bases, with 13 bases sitting between them. CDR3 length: 16 residues. Germline V CDR1 and CDR2: SGHNT, YYREEE (reference sequence). CD45RO-negative, CCR7-selected cells formed the naive CD8 fraction, which excluded terminally differentiated effector memory CD45RA+ cells.

The receptor was isolated from a woman in her twenties or thirties in good health. The sample was naive CD8+ T cells sorted from blood. The V gene is TRBV5-4, the J gene TRBJ2-3; D may correspond to TRBD1 or TRBD2 (5 bases each). CDR3 sequence (DNA): TGTGCCAGCAGCTTGGCCGGTGGGGGTCTCACAGATACGCAGTATTTT. Residues: CASSLAGGGLTDTQYF.